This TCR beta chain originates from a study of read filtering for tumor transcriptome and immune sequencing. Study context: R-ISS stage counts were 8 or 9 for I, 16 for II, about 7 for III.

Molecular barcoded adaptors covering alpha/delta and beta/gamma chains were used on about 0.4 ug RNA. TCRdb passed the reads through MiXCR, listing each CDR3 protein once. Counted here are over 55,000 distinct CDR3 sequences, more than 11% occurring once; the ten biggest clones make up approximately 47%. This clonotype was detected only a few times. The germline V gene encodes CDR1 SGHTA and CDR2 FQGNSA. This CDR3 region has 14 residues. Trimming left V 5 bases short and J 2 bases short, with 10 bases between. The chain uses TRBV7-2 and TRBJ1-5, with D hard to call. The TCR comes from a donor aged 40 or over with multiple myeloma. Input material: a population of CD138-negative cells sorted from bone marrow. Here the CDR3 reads CASSTLRGNQPQHF. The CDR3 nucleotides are TGTGCCAGCAGCACTTTACGGGGCAATCAGCCCCAGCATTTT.